This is a list of T cell receptor beta chains from one sample in a study of T cells after yellow fever vaccination. TCRdb reprocessed the 5' RACE reads via MiXCR and lists one record per CDR3 protein. The sample lists about 320,000 distinct CDR3 sequences, approximately 4.5% occurring once. The source was PBMCs, collected 15 days after the yellow fever booster vaccination. These receptors originate from a man aged 18 to 29 who received the YFV17D yellow fever vaccine. Each CDR3 is given with its conserved first and last residue. Each record gives: clone size, D gene, V gene, J gene, CDR3 DNA, CDR3 protein. D genes are given only for firm matches. For some rows the clone size is stated as once, few or many, or as a class when expanded; others skip it.

many,.,TRBV7-9,TRBJ1-2,TGTGCCAGCAGCCGAAACACCGCCTATGGCTACACCTTC,CASSRNTAYGYTF
many,TRBD1,TRBV9,TRBJ2-1,TGTGCCAGCAGCGCCGGGACAGGGGGGTTTGAGCAGTTCTTC,CASSAGTGGFEQFF
.,.,TRBV27,TRBJ2-2,TGTGCCAGCAGTTTATACGGTTACGGGGAGCTGTTTTTT,CASSLYGYGELFF
.,.,TRBV28,TRBJ2-1,TGTGCCTTCCCCGAGTGTACCTACAATGAGCAGTTCTTC,CAFPECTYNEQFF
.,.,TRBV7-9,TRBJ2-1,TGTGCCAGCAGCTTTCGTCAGGGGAACAATGAGCAGTTCTTC,CASSFRQGNNEQFF
few,.,TRBV12-3/TRBV12-4,TRBJ2-7,TGTGCCAGCAGTCCGGCCGGGGGCTCCTACGAGCAGTACTTC,CASSPAGGSYEQYF
many,TRBD1,TRBV5-1,TRBJ1-3,TGCGCCAGCAGCTTGGGAGGGACAGCTTCTGGAAACACCATATATTTT,CASSLGGTASGNTIYF
few,.,TRBV7-9,TRBJ2-1,TGTGCCAGCAGTCCCTTTAATCGGGAGCAGTTCTTC,CASSPFNREQFF
few,.,TRBV7-8,TRBJ2-2,TGTGCCAGCAGCTTAGGGATCGGCGGGGAGCTGTTTTTT,CASSLGIGGELFF
few,.,TRBV7-2,TRBJ2-1,TGTGCCAGCAGCTTTCGCCGGGGGCTGACTTACAATGAGCAGTTCTTC,CASSFRRGLTYNEQFF
.,TRBD2,TRBV7-2,TRBJ2-3,TGTGCCAGCAGCTTAGTCGCCCTAGCGGGGGGTAGAGATACGCAGTATTTT,CASSLVALAGGRDTQYF
few,.,TRBV7-3,TRBJ2-7,TGTGCCAGCAGCTTAGGGGCGAGAGGGCGCTACGAGCAGTACTTC,CASSLGARGRYEQYF
few,.,TRBV7-2,TRBJ2-7,TGTGCCAGCAGCTTAGGCGCGCAGGGGACCTACGAGCAGTACTTC,CASSLGAQGTYEQYF
many,.,TRBV20-1,TRBJ1-4,TGCAGTGCTGCGAGGGGGGCGCGGGTGCGCGAAAAACTGTTTTTT,CSAARGARVREKLFF
few,.,TRBV10-3,TRBJ2-1,TGTGCCATCAGTGAGAGGGAAACACCGAACAATGAGCAGTTCTTC,CAISERETPNNEQFF
.,.,TRBV30,TRBJ2-3,TGTGCCTGGAGCTATGGGGTGCCTAGCACAGTTACGCAGTATTTT,CAWSYGVPSTVTQYF
.,.,TRBV4-3,TRBJ2-5,TGCGCCAGCAGCCAAAAAGTAGGAGGGGGAGAGACCCAGTACTTC,CASSQKVGGGETQYF
many,.,TRBV6-1,TRBJ1-5,TGTGCCACCCATTCGGCAGGGGATAGGCAGCCCCAGCATTTT,CATHSAGDRQPQHF
.,TRBD1,TRBV7-2,TRBJ2-1,TGTGCCAGCGGGGACAGGGGATTGCGTGAGCAGTTCTTC,CASGDRGLREQFF
.,.,TRBV9,TRBJ1-1,TGTGCCAGCAGCGATCCCGGGGCAGGTGATCCAGAAGCTTTCTTT,CASSDPGAGDPEAFF
few,.,TRBV7-9,TRBJ2-5,TGTGCCAGCAGCTTTTTTAGACTGCGAGGGGGCGCGGGACACAGGGGAGAGACCCAGTACTTC,CASSFFRLRGGAGHRGETQYF
few,TRBD1,TRBV7-2,TRBJ1-5,TGTGCCAGCAGCTTAATGACAGGGAATTATCAGCCCCAGCATTTT,CASSLMTGNYQPQHF
many,.,TRBV12-3/TRBV12-4,TRBJ1-1,TGTGCCAGCAGGTCCCGAGCAGGGAGGGCTGAAGCTTTCTTT,CASRSRAGRAEAFF
few,.,TRBV12-3/TRBV12-4,TRBJ1-1,TGTGCCAGCAGCTGGGCTCCGGGGAATGCTTTCTTT,CASSWAPGNAFF
.,TRBD1,TRBV12-3/TRBV12-4,TRBJ1-1,TGTGCCAGCAGCAAGACAGGGGTTGGAGCTTTCTTT,CASSKTGVGAFF
few,.,TRBV12-3/TRBV12-4,TRBJ1-4,TGTGCCAGCAGTTTCGAGAGGGGGGAAAAACTGTTTTTT,CASSFERGEKLFF
.,TRBD2,TRBV5-1,TRBJ2-7,TGCGCCAGCAGCTGGGCCCCCGCGGGGGGCCCCTACGAGCAGTACTTC,CASSWAPAGGPYEQYF
many,.,TRBV6-6,TRBJ2-3,TGTGCCAGCACCAGGGCAGATACGCAGTATTTT,CASTRADTQYF
many,.,TRBV12-3/TRBV12-4,TRBJ1-1,TGTGCCAGTTGCGGACAAACTGTTCGGACTGAAGCTTTCTTT,CASCGQTVRTEAFF
.,.,TRBV20-1,TRBJ2-2,TGCAGTGCTAGTTGGCAGAGCGTAACCGGGGAGCTGTTTTTT,CSASWQSVTGELFF
many,.,TRBV4-2,TRBJ2-1,TGTGCCAGCCGGCCCGGGGGCCACAATGAGCAGTTCTTC,CASRPGGHNEQFF
few,.,TRBV3-1,TRBJ1-3,TGTGCCAGCAGCCAAGTAGTCTCTGGAAACACCATATATTTT,CASSQVVSGNTIYF
many,.,TRBV20-1,TRBJ1-3,TGCAGTGCTAGAGATACGCGCTCTGGAAACACCATATATTTT,CSARDTRSGNTIYF
many,.,TRBV5-6,TRBJ2-1,TGTGCCAGCAGCTTCCAAGGACCGCTCAACAATGAGCAGTTCTTC,CASSFQGPLNNEQFF
many,.,TRBV12-3/TRBV12-4,TRBJ1-2,TGTGCCAGCAGTTTAGGACGGACCTATGGCTACACCTTC,CASSLGRTYGYTF
many,.,TRBV10-1,TRBJ2-7,TGCGCCAGCAGTGAGTCGATGGTACGGCCCGAGCAGTACTTC,CASSESMVRPEQYF